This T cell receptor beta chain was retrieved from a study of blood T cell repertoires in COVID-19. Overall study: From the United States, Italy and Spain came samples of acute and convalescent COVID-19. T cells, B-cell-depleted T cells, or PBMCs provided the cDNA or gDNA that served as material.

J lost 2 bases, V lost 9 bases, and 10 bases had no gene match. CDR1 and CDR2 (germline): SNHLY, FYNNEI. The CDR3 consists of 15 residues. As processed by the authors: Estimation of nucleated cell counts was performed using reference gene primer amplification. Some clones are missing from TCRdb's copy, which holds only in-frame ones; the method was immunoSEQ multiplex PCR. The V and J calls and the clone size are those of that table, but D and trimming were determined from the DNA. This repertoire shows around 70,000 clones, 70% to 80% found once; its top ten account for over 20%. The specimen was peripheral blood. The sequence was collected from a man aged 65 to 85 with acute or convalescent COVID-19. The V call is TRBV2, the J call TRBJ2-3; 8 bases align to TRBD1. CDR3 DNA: TGTGCCAGGACCCAGAGGACAGGGCACACAGATACGCAGTATTTT. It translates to CARTQRTGHTDTQYF. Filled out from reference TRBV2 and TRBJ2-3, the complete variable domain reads EPEVTQTPSHQVTQMGQEVILRCVPISNHLYFYWYRQILGQKVEFLVSFYNNEISEKSEIFDDQFSVERPDGSNFTLKIRSTKLEDSAMYFCARTQRTGHTDTQYFGPGTRLTVL.